The 12 T cell receptor beta chains below were found in one sample sequenced in a study of T-cell memory formation after mild COVID-19. TCRdb reprocessed the 5' RACE reads with MiXCR, giving one entry per CDR3 protein. The sample yields 300,000 to 350,000 distinct CDR3 sequences, roughly an eighth seen once. The sample consisted of PBMCs or a T cell subset sorted from them (not recorded which). The receptors were sampled from a man aged 18-30 years who had mild COVID-19 (a few samples of this study predate the infection). Cell type and time point are not known.

This clonotype turned up a few times. J is TRBJ2-3 and V is TRBV5-6, with 9 bases matching TRBD1. J gave up 2 bases and V 4 bases, and 5 bases lay outside the gene matches. The germline gives CDR1 SGHDT, CDR2 YYEEEE. The CDR3 sequence is 15 residues long. Here the CDR3 DNA reads TGTGCCAGCAGCCCGACAGGGGGAAACACAGATACGCAGTATTTT. Its protein product is CASSPTGGNTDTQYF.

A few counts support this clonotype. This chain uses TRBV6-5 with TRBJ2-3; no firm D call. The germline V and J ends were trimmed by 5 bases and 0 bases, with 9 bases remaining between them. The CDR3 is made up of 14 amino acids. The germline V gene encodes CDR1 MNHEY and CDR2 SVGAGI. The CDR3 protein is CASSPFHSTDTQYF. The CDR3 DNA reads TGTGCCAGCAGTCCATTTCATAGCACAGATACGCAGTATTTT.

The chain links TRBV20-1 to TRBJ1-2; possibly TRBD1 for D (5 bases). This CDR3 is built from 12 residues. Per the germline V gene, CDR1 is DFQATT and CDR2 is SNEGSKA (reference sequence). V lost 5 bases, J lost 8 bases, and 15 bases lay in between. CDR3 nucleotide sequence: TGCAGTGCTGGAATACAGGCTACGGGCTACACCTTC. This gives the protein CSAGIQATGYTF.

A few counts support this clonotype. The CDR3 spells CASSQEEMPGGTEAFF. The CDR3 bases are TGTGCCAGCAGCCAAGAGGAAATGCCAGGAGGAACCGAAGCTTTCTTT. The rearrangement joins TRBV4-2 to TRBJ1-1; D is ambiguous. Germline V gene data show CDR1 as LGHNA and CDR2 as YNFKEQ. The ends were cut back, 0 bases at V and 8 bases at J, with 19 bases in the middle. The CDR3 sequence is 16 residues long.

V and J are TRBV5-1 and TRBJ2-6; the match to TRBD1 covers 8 bases. The CDR3 is 17 amino acids. The trim removed 6 bases at V and 0 bases at J, leaving 8 bases unmatched. The V gene's germline CDR1 is SGHRS and CDR2 YFSETQ. The CDR3 sequence: CASTPRTGRSGANVLTF. The CDR3, as DNA: TGCGCCAGCACCCCACGGACAGGGCGCTCTGGGGCCAACGTCCTGACTTTC. The whole variable domain, remainder taken from reference TRBV5-1 and TRBJ2-6, is KAGVTQTPRYLIKTRGQQVTLSCSPISGHRSVSWYQQTPGQGLQFLFEYFSETQRNKGNFPGRFSGRQFSNSRSEMNVSTLELGDSALYLCASTPRTGRSGANVLTFGAGSRLTVL.

Many counts were recorded for this clonotype. The chain has TRBV6-5 and TRBJ1-2; 7 bases align to TRBD1. This CDR3 region has 14 residues. Germline lookup yields CDR1 MNHEY and CDR2 SVGAGI. J gave up 4 bases and V 6 bases, and 8 bases lay outside the gene matches. The DNA of the CDR3 is TGTGCCAGCAGCCGATACAGGGGTAGCTATGGCTACACCTTC. Translated: CASSRYRGSYGYTF.

The chain has TRBV4-3 and TRBJ2-1, with 7 bases fitting TRBD2. CDR1 and CDR2 from the germline V gene are LGHNA and YSLEER. V lost 0 bases and J lost 2; bases outside the gene matches: 4. This CDR3 region has 16 residues. CDR3 amino acids: CASSQDRGGTYNEQFF. CDR3 in DNA: TGCGCCAGCAGCCAAGATCGCGGGGGTACCTACAATGAGCAGTTCTTC.

Many counts were recorded for this clonotype. The J gene is TRBJ1-1, the V gene TRBV5-1; 12 bases agree with TRBD1. CDR1 is SGHRS, CDR2 YFSETQ, per germline. With V trimmed by 0 bases and J by 9 bases, 0 bases remained unmatched. This CDR3 contains 13 residues. The CDR3 here is CASSLGDRGQAFF. The DNA for the CDR3 is TGCGCCAGCAGCTTGGGGGACAGGGGGCAAGCTTTCTTT. Complete variable domain (other parts from reference TRBV5-1 and TRBJ1-1): KAGVTQTPRYLIKTRGQQVTLSCSPISGHRSVSWYQQTPGQGLQFLFEYFSETQRNKGNFPGRFSGRQFSNSRSEMNVSTLELGDSALYLCASSLGDRGQAFFGQGTRLTVV.

The genes are TRBV11-2 and TRBJ1-2, with D perhaps matching TRBD1 (6 bases). The CDR3 is made up of 14 amino acids. Trimming removed 5 bases at V and 5 bases at J, with 15 bases between. Germline values: CDR1 SGHAT, CDR2 FQNNGV. The CDR3 loop is CASSANRVYYGYTF. CDR3 nucleotide sequence: TGTGCCAGCAGCGCGAACAGGGTGTATTATGGCTACACCTTC. The variable domain in full, completed from reference TRBV11-2 and TRBJ1-2, reads EAGVAQSPRYKIIEKRQSVAFWCNPISGHATLYWYQQILGQGPKLLIQFQNNGVVDDSQLPKDRFSAERLKGVDSTLKIQPAKLEDSAVYLCASSANRVYYGYTFGSGTRLTVV.

The genes are TRBV6-6 and TRBJ2-1, with D possibly being TRBD1 (5 bases). The germline gives CDR1 MNHNY, CDR2 SVGAGI (reference sequence). V was trimmed by 6 bases and J by 0 bases, leaving 12 bases between them. The CDR3 covers 15 residues. CDR3 DNA: TGTGCCAGCAGCCCAGCAGGGAACTCCTACAATGAGCAGTTCTTC. It is translated as CASSPAGNSYNEQFF.

This clonotype was counted a few times. This chain links TRBV7-2 with TRBJ2-2; the D is unclear. CDR1 is SGHTA and CDR2 is FQGNSA in the germline V gene. The CDR3 runs to 15 residues. Trimming left V 3 bases short and J 1 base short, with 9 bases between. Here the CDR3 reads CASSLTVLNTGELFF. The CDR3 region has the DNA TGTGCCAGCAGCTTGACGGTTTTGAACACCGGGGAGCTGTTTTTT.

Regarding this clonotype: An end of the junction does not agree with germline; a read error may underlie this. This rearrangement joins TRBV4-2 to TRBJ1-1, with D possibly TRBD1 on 5 matching bases. The CDR3 totals 16 residues. Germline V gives CDR1 LGHNA, CDR2 YNFKEQ. This chain's CDR3 is CASSQDGPGQITEDYF. The DNA of the CDR3 is TGTGCCAGCAGCCAAGATGGCCCAGGGCAGATCACTGAAGATTACTTT.